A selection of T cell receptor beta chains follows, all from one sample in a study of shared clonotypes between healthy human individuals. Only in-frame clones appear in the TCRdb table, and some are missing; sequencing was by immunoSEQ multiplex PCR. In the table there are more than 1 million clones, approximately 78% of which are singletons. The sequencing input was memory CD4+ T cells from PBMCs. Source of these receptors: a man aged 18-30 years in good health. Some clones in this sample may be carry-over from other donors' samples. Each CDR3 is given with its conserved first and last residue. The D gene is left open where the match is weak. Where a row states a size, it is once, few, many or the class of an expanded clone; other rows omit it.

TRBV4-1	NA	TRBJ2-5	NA	TGCGCCAGCAGCTTAAGCCTGCTCCCCCTGCGGCTCCAAGAGACCCAGTACTTC	CASSLSLLPLRLQETQYF
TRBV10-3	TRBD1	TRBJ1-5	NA	TGTGCCAGCAGTGAGACCAGGGGGCTGAGCAATCAGCCCCAGCATTTT	CASSETRGLSNQPQHF
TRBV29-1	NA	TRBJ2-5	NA	TGCAGCGTTGAAGGTCGGCTAGCCCAAGAGACCCAGTACTTC	CSVEGRLAQETQYF
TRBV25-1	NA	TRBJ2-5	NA	TGTGCCAGCAGTGAGGGGGCCCGAGAGACCCAGTACTTC	CASSEGARETQYF
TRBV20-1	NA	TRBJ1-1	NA	TGCAGTGCTAGTGGGTGGACTGAAGCTTTCTTT	CSASGWTEAFF
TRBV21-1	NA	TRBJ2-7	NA	TGTGCCAGCAATATGGGACTAGCGGGATCCTACGAGCAGTACTTC	CASNMGLAGSYEQYF
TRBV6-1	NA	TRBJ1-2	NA	TGTGCCAGCACCGCGGGGGATAGTAACTATGGCTACACCTTC	CASTAGDSNYGYTF
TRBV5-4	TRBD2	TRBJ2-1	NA	TGTGCCAGCAGCTTCGGTTCGTTGATAGCGGGAGAACCCAATGAGCAGTTCTTC	CASSFGSLIAGEPNEQFF
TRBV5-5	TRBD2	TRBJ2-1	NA	TGTGCCAGCAGCCCAAGACTAGCGGGAATGAATGAGCAGTTCTTC	CASSPRLAGMNEQFF
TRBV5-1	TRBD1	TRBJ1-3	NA	TGCGCCAGCAGCGCGACAGGGGGTCTCTCTGGAAACACCATATATTTT	CASSATGGLSGNTIYF
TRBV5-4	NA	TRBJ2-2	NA	TGTGCCAGCAGCTTTACCGCCCGAGGGGAGCTGTTTTTT	CASSFTARGELFF
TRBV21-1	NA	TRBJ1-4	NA	NA	CASSKVGGGSTNEKLFF
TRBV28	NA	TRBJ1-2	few	TGTGCCAGCAGTTCGAGGGACGTTGGCTACACCTTC	CASSSRDVGYTF